There are a few counts of the clone carrying this T cell receptor beta chain. Its antigen is unknown. Using its own MiXCR run on the 5' RACE reads, TCRdb lists one record per CDR3 protein. This sample has fewer than 450,000 distinct CDR3 sequences, with approximately 21% found just once. This sample was taken from a study of T-cell memory formation after mild COVID-19. CDR3 length: 15 residues. Trimming took off 8 bases at V and 0 bases at J, with 13 bases between the two ends. Findings and limits, study-wide: A second wave expanding day 15 to 37 was CD4+-biased; contracting clones were balanced.

Sequenced sample: PBMCs or a T cell subset sorted from them (not recorded which). The TCR was taken from an adult woman who had mild COVID-19 (a few samples of this study predate the infection). Cell type and time point are not known. V is TRBV12-3 or TRBV12-4 and J is TRBJ1-4, with D tentatively TRBD1 (6 bases). CDR3 loop: CASRIRGATNEKLFF. CDR3 DNA sequence: TGTGCCAGCCGCATCAGGGGTGCAACTAATGAAAAACTGTTTTTT.